The 12 T cell receptor beta chains listed next were all sequenced from one sample in a study of blood T cell repertoires in COVID-19. The data were produced by immunoSEQ multiplex PCR, yet TCRdb's version contains in-frame clones alone and is incomplete. Of about 83,000 clones in the sample, just over 85% are singletons; the top ten hold approximately 22%. Material for sequencing was peripheral blood. These receptors all stem from a woman of 80 years or more in a cohort sampled during active or convalescent COVID-19.

J is TRBJ1-1 and V is TRBV5-1; D is undetermined. CDR1 is SGHRS and CDR2 is YFSETQ in the germline V gene. The CDR3 loop spans 13 amino acids. V lost 0 bases and J lost 2, with 5 bases in between. The chain's CDR3 is CASSLVRNTEAFF. Here the CDR3 DNA reads TGCGCCAGCAGCTTGGTGCGCAACACTGAAGCTTTCTTT.

V and J are TRBV28 and TRBJ1-5, with D unresolved. V gave up 6 bases and J gave up 5 bases, with 20 bases separating them. Germline V gene sequence: CDR1 MDHEN, CDR2 SYDVKM. The CDR3 contains 16 residues. The CDR3 DNA follows: TGTGCCAGCAGGGCTCGGGTTTGGCCGGTTTATCAGCCCCAGCATTTT. Translated: CASRARVWPVYQPQHF.

This rearrangement joins TRBV5-6 to TRBJ1-4; 8 bases map to TRBD1. V lost 2 bases, J lost 7 bases, and 10 bases stayed unmatched. Germline CDR1 is SGHDT and CDR2 is YYEEEE. This CDR3 spans 16 amino acids. The CDR3 spells CASSFRQGAGGEKLFF. The DNA of the CDR3 is TGTGCCAGCAGCTTTAGGCAGGGGGCAGGAGGTGAAAAACTGTTTTTT.

V usage is TRBV11-2 and J usage is TRBJ1-2; maybe TRBD1 (5 bases). The germline gives CDR1 SGHAT, CDR2 FQNNGV. The CDR3 covers 15 residues. V was shortened by 4 bases and J by 4 bases, with 16 bases between the two germline ends. CDR3 loop: CASSSLWRGGYGYTF. The DNA for the CDR3 is TGTGCCAGCAGCTCCCTTTGGAGGGGAGGCTATGGCTACACCTTC.

V is TRBV27 and J is TRBJ1-5, with D possibly being TRBD1 (5 bases). CDR1 and CDR2 (germline): MNHEY, SMNVEV (reference sequence). CDR3 length: 16 amino acids. The germline V and J ends were trimmed by 1 base and 0 bases, with 10 bases remaining between them. CDR3 loop: CASSLFRGDSNQPQHF. The CDR3 DNA sequence: TGTGCCAGCAGTTTATTTCGGGGGGATAGCAATCAGCCCCAGCATTTT.

The chain joins TRBV12-3 or TRBV12-4 to TRBJ1-1, with 7 bases aligning to TRBD1. The V gene end was trimmed by 7 bases and the J gene end by 2 bases; junction bases not matched to a gene: 4. This CDR3 comprises 13 residues. CDR3 in amino acids: CASTGQVNTEAFF. For the CDR3, the DNA is TGTGCCAGCACCGGACAGGTTAACACTGAAGCTTTCTTT.

The V call is TRBV29-1, the J call TRBJ1-3; D gene uncertain. V was clipped by 6 bases and J by 3 bases, with 12 bases between them. Looked up from germline, CDR1 is SQVTM and CDR2 is ANQGSEA. This CDR3 comprises 13 residues. The CDR3 sequence: CSVFTPHGNTIYF. The CDR3 DNA follows: TGCAGCGTATTTACACCTCATGGAAACACCATATATTTT.

The chain links TRBV30 to TRBJ1-2, with D possibly matching TRBD1 (5 bases). Germline V lookup: CDR1 GTSNPN, CDR2 SVGIG (reference sequence). Trimming removed 0 bases from V and 6 bases from J, with 8 bases in between. The CDR3 contains 12 residues. The CDR3 DNA follows: TGTGCCTGGAGTGTCCGGGGGGATGGCTACACCTTC. This encodes CAWSVRGDGYTF.

The rearrangement joins TRBV30 to TRBJ2-3; 8 bases agree with TRBD1. Germline V lookup: CDR1 GTSNPN, CDR2 SVGIG (reference sequence). V was clipped by 5 bases and J by 4 bases; unmatched bases: 2. CDR3 length: 12 residues. The DNA of the CDR3 is TGTGCCTGGGACAGGGGACCAGATACGCAGTATTTT. Residues: CAWDRGPDTQYF.

The rearrangement uses TRBV5-1 and TRBJ2-3; D perhaps matches TRBD2 (5 bases). V was cut by 0 bases and J by 0 bases, with 14 bases left in between. This CDR3 has 17 residues. Germline V lookup: CDR1 SGHRS, CDR2 YFSETQ. CDR3 sequence: CASSLAMGASSTDTQYF. CDR3 in DNA: TGCGCCAGCAGCTTGGCGATGGGAGCCTCTAGCACAGATACGCAGTATTTT.

The chain links TRBV4-1 to TRBJ2-7; 10 bases agree with TRBD1. Germline V gene data show CDR1 as MGHRA and CDR2 as YSYEKL. The CDR3 runs 15 residues. Germline trimming cut 2 bases from V and 3 bases from J; bases unmatched to any gene: 4. The CDR3 sequence: CASSQPGQGLYEQYF. CDR3 nucleotides: TGCGCCAGCAGCCAACCGGGACAGGGGCTCTACGAGCAGTACTTC.

The rearrangement joins TRBV6-4 to TRBJ1-5, with TRBD1 matching over 9 bases. J lost 7 bases, V lost 4 bases, and 14 bases had no gene match. The germline V gene encodes CDR1 MRHNA and CDR2 SNTAGT. The CDR3 covers 17 residues. CDR3 in amino acids: CASSAGTGLWTYQPQHF. The CDR3 coding sequence is TGTGCCAGCAGTGCCGGGACAGGGCTCTGGACATACCAGCCCCAGCATTTT.